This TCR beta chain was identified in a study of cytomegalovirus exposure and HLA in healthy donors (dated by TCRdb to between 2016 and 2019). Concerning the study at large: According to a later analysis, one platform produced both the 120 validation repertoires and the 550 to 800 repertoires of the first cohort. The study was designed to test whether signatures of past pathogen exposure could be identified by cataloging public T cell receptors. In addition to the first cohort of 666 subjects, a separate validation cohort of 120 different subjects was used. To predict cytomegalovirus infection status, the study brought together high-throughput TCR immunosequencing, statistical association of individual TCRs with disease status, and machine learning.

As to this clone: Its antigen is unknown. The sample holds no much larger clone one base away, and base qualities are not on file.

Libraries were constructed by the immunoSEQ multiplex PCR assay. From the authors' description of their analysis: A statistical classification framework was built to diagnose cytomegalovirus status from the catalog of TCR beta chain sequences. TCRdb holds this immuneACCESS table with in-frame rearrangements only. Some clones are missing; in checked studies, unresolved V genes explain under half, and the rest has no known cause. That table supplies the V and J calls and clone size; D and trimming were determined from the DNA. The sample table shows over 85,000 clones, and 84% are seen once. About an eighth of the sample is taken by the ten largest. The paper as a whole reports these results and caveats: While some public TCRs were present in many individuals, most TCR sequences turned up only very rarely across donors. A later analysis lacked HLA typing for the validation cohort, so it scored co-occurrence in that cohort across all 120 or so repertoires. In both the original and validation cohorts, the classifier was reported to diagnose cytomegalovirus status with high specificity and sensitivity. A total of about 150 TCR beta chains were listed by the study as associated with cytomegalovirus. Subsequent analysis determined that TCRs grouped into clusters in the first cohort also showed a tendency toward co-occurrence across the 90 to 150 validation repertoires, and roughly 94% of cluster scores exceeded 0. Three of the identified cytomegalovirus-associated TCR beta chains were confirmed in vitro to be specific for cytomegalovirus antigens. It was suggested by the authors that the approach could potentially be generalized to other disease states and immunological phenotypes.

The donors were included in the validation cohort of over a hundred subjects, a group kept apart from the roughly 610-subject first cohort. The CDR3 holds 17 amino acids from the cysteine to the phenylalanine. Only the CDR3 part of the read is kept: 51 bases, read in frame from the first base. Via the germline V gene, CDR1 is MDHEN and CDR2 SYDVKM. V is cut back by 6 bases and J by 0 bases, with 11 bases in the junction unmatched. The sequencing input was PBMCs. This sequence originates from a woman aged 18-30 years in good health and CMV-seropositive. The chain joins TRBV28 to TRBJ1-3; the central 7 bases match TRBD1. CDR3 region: CASSPRDSAFSGNTIYF. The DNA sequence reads TGTGCCAGCAGCCCCCGGGACAGCGCGTTCTCTGGAAACACCATATATTTT.